This passage covers 23 T cell receptor beta chains from one sample sequenced in a study of T cell repertoires in cytomegalovirus infection. Via MiXCR, TCRdb re-called the reads, giving one row per CDR3 protein. The sample gives roughly 640,000 distinct CDR3 sequences, roughly a quarter of which show up once; 6.5% to 10% is in the top ten. The sequenced sample consisted of CD8+ T cells from PBMCs. Receptors were obtained from a human donor in good health (CMV status not recorded). Some clones in this sample may be carry-over from other donors' samples.

The chain has TRBV7-8 and TRBJ2-7; D is perhaps TRBD1 or TRBD2 (5 bases each). This CDR3 is built from 15 residues. The germline V gene encodes CDR1 SGHVS and CDR2 FQNEAQ. Deletions cut 2 bases from V and 0 bases from J, with 11 bases between. CDR3 sequence: CASSLYEGNSYEQYF. CDR3 sequence (DNA): TGTGCCAGCAGCTTATACGAGGGGAACTCCTACGAGCAGTACTTC.

The rearrangement links TRBV7-2 to TRBJ2-5, with D possibly TRBD2 on 6 matching bases. The CDR3 is 16 residues long. Looked up from germline, CDR1 is SGHTA and CDR2 is FQGNSA. Trimming cost V 5 bases and J 5 bases, with 21 bases left between them. The CDR3 nucleotides are TGTGCCAGCAGCCTACCGAGGGGATGGGCGGGGGAGACCCAGTACTTC. It codes for CASSLPRGWAGETQYF.

This clonotype was seen many times. The gene calls are TRBV7-9 and TRBJ1-2; the D is unclear. CDR3 length equals 12 residues. CDR1 SEHNR and CDR2 FQNEAQ come from the germline V gene (reference sequence). Deletions cut 4 bases from V and 8 bases from J, with 11 bases between. The CDR3 sequence is CASSSSWVGYTF. DNA of the CDR3: TGTGCCAGCAGCTCAAGTTGGGTAGGCTACACCTTC.

This clonotype was seen repeatedly, ten times or more. V is TRBV7-2 and J is TRBJ2-1; 8 nucleotides align to TRBD1. Per germline, CDR1 SGHTA and CDR2 FQGNSA. This CDR3 spans 15 amino acids. Trimming cost V 5 bases and J 2 bases; bases outside gene matches: 5. The CDR3 spells CASSHGQGTYNEQFF. Written as DNA, the CDR3 is TGTGCCAGCAGCCACGGACAGGGCACCTACAATGAGCAGTTCTTC. Using reference TRBV7-2 and TRBJ2-1 for the parts outside the CDR3, the full variable domain is GAGVSQSPSNKVTEKGKDVELRCDPISGHTALYWYRQSLGQGLEFLIYFQGNSAPDKSGLPSDRFSAERTGGSVSTLTIQRTQQEDSAVYLCASSHGQGTYNEQFFGPGTRLTVL.

This clonotype turned up a few times. The chain carries TRBV28 and TRBJ2-3; D is possibly TRBD1 or TRBD2 (6 bases each). This CDR3 spans 17 amino acids. The germline V and J ends were trimmed by 8 bases and 4 bases, with 25 bases remaining between them. CDR1 is MDHEN, CDR2 SYDVKM, per germline. The chain's CDR3 is CASQGGKGRAGADTQYF. CDR3 bases: TGTGCCAGCCAAGGGGGGAAAGGACGAGCTGGCGCAGATACGCAGTATTTT.

Notes on this clonotype: This could be a read error, since a much larger clone is one nucleotide away. The genes are TRBV7-6 and TRBJ1-5; 8 bases are a match to TRBD1. Germline CDR1 is SGHVS and CDR2 is FNYEAQ. The CDR3 runs 15 residues. The CDR3 here is CASSLGTGTTQSQHF. The CDR3 DNA reads TGTGCCAGCAGCTTAGGGACAGGGACAACTCAGTCCCAGCATTTT.

The CDR3 DNA is TGCAGCGTTGAAACAGGGGACTCCTACAATGAGCAGTTCTTC. Encoded protein: CSVETGDSYNEQFF. V usage is TRBV29-1 and J usage is TRBJ2-1; TRBD1 aligns across 7 bases. The CDR3 has 14 residues. Germline CDR1 is SQVTM and CDR2 is ANQGSEA. The V segment lost 2 bases and the J segment 0 bases; nucleotides outside the gene matches: 1.

This clonotype has more than one count but fewer than ten. The rearrangement joins TRBV20-1 to TRBJ2-7; D unresolved. This CDR3 comprises 13 residues. V lost 0 bases and J 3 bases, leaving 9 bases between the germline ends. Germline V gives CDR1 DFQATT, CDR2 SNEGSKA (reference sequence). CDR3 residues: CSARDRWGYEQYF. CDR3 sequence (DNA): TGCAGTGCTAGAGACAGGTGGGGCTACGAGCAGTACTTC.

V gene TRBV20-1 combines with J gene TRBJ2-1; 9 bases fit TRBD2. Germline CDR1 reads DFQATT; CDR2 reads SNEGSKA (reference sequence). Losses at the gene ends were 2 bases for V and 7 bases for J; bases not matched to a gene: 6. This CDR3 is 14 amino acids long. Here the CDR3 DNA reads TGCAGTGCTAGACCAGCGGGGGGTTTAAATGAGCAGTTCTTC. Translation: CSARPAGGLNEQFF.

Many counts were recorded for this clonotype. This sequence joins TRBV6-2 or TRBV6-3 and TRBJ2-7; 8 nucleotides match TRBD1. The length of the CDR3 is 13 residues. The junction had 4 bases not matched to a gene; V was cut back by 6 bases and J by 3 bases. Germline assignment: CDR1 MNHEY and CDR2 SVGEGT. The CDR3 loop is CASRSGQDYEQYV. In DNA, the CDR3 is TGTGCCAGCAGATCGGGACAGGACTACGAGCAGTACGTC.

This clonotype was seen repeatedly, ten times or more. This chain links TRBV4-2 with TRBJ1-5; D unresolved. The CDR3 spans 15 residues. V was trimmed by 0 bases and J by 1 base, leaving 7 bases between them. CDR1 and CDR2 from the germline V gene are LGHNA and YNFKEQ. CDR3 amino acids: CASSQDTLSNQPQHF. The CDR3 nucleotides read TGTGCCAGCAGCCAAGATACCCTGAGCAATCAGCCCCAGCATTTT.

The sample holds a few counts of this clonotype. The genes are TRBV6-1 and TRBJ2-7; D unclear. The V gene's germline CDR1 is MNHNS and CDR2 SASEGT. Trimming cost V 10 bases and J 0 bases, with 10 bases left between them. The CDR3 covers 12 residues. This CDR3 reads CATDGDSYEQYF. In nucleotides, the CDR3 is TGTGCCACCGATGGGGACTCCTACGAGCAGTACTTC.

In this sample, this clonotype turned up a few times. The chain uses TRBV27 and TRBJ2-3, with unresolved D. The CDR3 runs 16 residues. Germline-derived CDR1 and CDR2 are MNHEY and SMNVEV (reference sequence). V was shortened by 0 bases and J by 1 base, with 11 bases between the two germline ends. The CDR3: CASSLSIGLGTDTQYF. CDR3 bases: TGTGCCAGCAGTTTATCGATAGGGCTGGGCACAGATACGCAGTATTTT.

The J gene is TRBJ2-1, the V gene TRBV5-1; tentatively, D is TRBD1 or TRBD2 (5 bases each). The V gene lost 2 bases and the J gene lost 7 bases, with 22 bases spanning the gap. The CDR3 extends over 17 amino acids. CDR1 is SGHRS and CDR2 is YFSETQ in the germline V gene. CDR3 sequence: CASSFTGPPTTRNEQFF. The CDR3 DNA sequence: TGCGCCAGCAGCTTCACGGGACCCCCTACAACGAGGAATGAGCAGTTCTTC. The variable domain in full, with the rest retrieved from reference TRBV5-1 and TRBJ2-1, is KAGVTQTPRYLIKTRGQQVTLSCSPISGHRSVSWYQQTPGQGLQFLFEYFSETQRNKGNFPGRFSGRQFSNSRSEMNVSTLELGDSALYLCASSFTGPPTTRNEQFFGPGTRLTVL.

Of note for this clonotype: A much bigger clone sits one base away, suggesting this may be a read error. The conserved phenylalanine or tryptophan normally closing the CDR3 is absent here, so this likely arose from a read error. CDR3: CASSLSLTEQFS. Here the CDR3 DNA reads TGTGCCAGCAGCTTAAGCTTGACTGAGCAGTTCTCC. The chain couples TRBV7-6 to TRBJ2-1; the D is unclear. The CDR3 has 12 residues. Deletions cut 2 bases from V and 9 bases from J, with 8 bases between. Germline CDR1 reads SGHVS; CDR2 reads FNYEAQ.

V usage is TRBV6-6 and J usage is TRBJ2-3, with 9 positions matching TRBD2. There are 20 residues in the CDR3. V was clipped by 2 bases and J by 4 bases; unmatched bases: 19. The germline V gene encodes CDR1 MNHNY and CDR2 SVGAGI (reference sequence). The CDR3 DNA sequence: TGTGCCAGCAGTTACCCTGTTGGATTAGCGGGGGATCCCCCACCAGATACGCAGTATTTT. Translated: CASSYPVGLAGDPPPDTQYF.

J is TRBJ2-1 and V is TRBV20-1; 10 bases are a match to TRBD2. The junction had 10 bases not matched to a gene; V was cut back by 0 bases and J by 8 bases. CDR3 length equals 16 residues. Per germline, CDR1 DFQATT and CDR2 SNEGSKA (reference sequence). The CDR3 coding sequence is TGCAGTGCTAGAGATACGTTCAGCGGGGGGGCCGATGAGCAGTTCTTC. The encoded protein is CSARDTFSGGADEQFF.

The CDR3 loop reads CASSQVGVYEQYV. The CDR3 DNA reads TGTGCCAGCAGCCAAGTGGGGGTGTACGAGCAGTACGTC. The chain links TRBV14 to TRBJ2-7; possibly TRBD1 or TRBD2 for D (5 bases each). The CDR3 consists of 13 residues. Deletions cut 1 base from V and 4 bases from J, with 8 bases between. Germline CDR1 and CDR2: SGHDN and FVKESK.

In its sample, this clonotype was seen a few times. J is TRBJ2-7 and V is TRBV20-1, with a possible D match to TRBD1 (6 bases). CDR3 length: 14 residues. Trimming removed 0 bases from V and 2 bases from J, with 11 bases in between. The germline V gene encodes CDR1 DFQATT and CDR2 SNEGSKA (reference sequence). Here the CDR3 DNA reads TGCAGTGCTAGAGATCAGACAGGACCCTACGAGCAGTACGTC. Translated, it gives CSARDQTGPYEQYV.

This clonotype has at least ten counts. The chain employs TRBV10-3 and TRBJ2-1; 9 positions match TRBD2. CDR1 is ENHRY and CDR2 is SYGVKD in the germline V gene. The CDR3 sequence is 16 residues long. The J segment lost 7 bases and the V segment lost 4 bases, leaving 11 bases of the junction unmatched. CDR3 in DNA: TGTGCCATCAGTGCCCACTGGCGGGGGGGCAAAAATGAGCAGTTCTTC. Residues: CAISAHWRGGKNEQFF.

This clonotype was seen at least ten times. The chain combines TRBV7-3 with TRBJ2-1; 9 bases match TRBD2. The CDR3 length is 16 residues. From germline, CDR1 is SGHTA and CDR2 FQGTGA. Trimming cost V 4 bases and J 2 bases; bases outside gene matches: 6. CDR3 amino acids: CASSYLAGAAYNEQFF. The CDR3 DNA reads as TGTGCCAGCAGCTATTTAGCGGGGGCCGCCTACAATGAGCAGTTCTTC.

This clonotype appeared many times. CDR3 nucleotide sequence: TGTGCCAGCAGTGTACATCCGATCCCCATTAACAATGAGCAGTTCTTC. It encodes CASSVHPIPINNEQFF. The rearrangement joins TRBV6-6 to TRBJ2-1; D is unresolved. The CDR3 is made up of 16 amino acids. V was shortened by 5 bases and J by 5 bases, with 19 bases between the two germline ends. Germline V CDR1 and CDR2: MNHNY, SVGAGI (reference sequence).

This sequence joins TRBV28 and TRBJ2-4; TRBD1 agrees at 9 bases. The germline V gene has CDR1 MDHEN and CDR2 SYDVKM. CDR3 length: 15 amino acids. J gave up 6 bases and V 4 bases, and 7 bases lay outside the gene matches. CDR3: CASSYRDRDGNIQYF. CDR3 nucleotides: TGTGCCAGCAGTTACCGGGACAGGGACGGAAACATTCAGTACTTC.